These 31 T cell receptor beta chains came from one sample sequenced in a study of cytomegalovirus exposure and HLA in healthy donors. Primers: 60 Vbeta forward and 13 Jbeta reverse. Sequencing was performed with immunoSEQ multiplex PCR; in TCRdb, only in-frame clones are kept and a portion is missing. The sample lists about 160,000 clones, roughly 85% occurring once. Sequenced: PBMCs. The receptors come from a man younger than 35 in good health and CMV-seropositive.

The chain carries TRBV6-6 and TRBJ2-7; TRBD2 aligns across 8 bases. The CDR3 loop spans 14 amino acids. From germline, CDR1 is MNHNY and CDR2 SVGAGI (reference sequence). The V segment lost 5 bases and the J segment 5 bases; nucleotides outside the gene matches: 8. The CDR3: CASSQGTSTNEQYF. DNA of the CDR3: TGTGCCAGCAGTCAAGGGACTAGTACGAACGAGCAGTACTTC.

This clone has only a few counts. The V and J genes are TRBV2 and TRBJ1-5; D perhaps matches TRBD1 (5 bases). This CDR3 contains 15 residues. The germline V and J ends were trimmed by 7 bases and 4 bases, with 17 bases remaining between them. CDR1 is SNHLY, CDR2 FYNNEI, per germline. This CDR3 is CASTSIGGGNQPQHF. CDR3 DNA: TGTGCCAGCACCTCTATCGGGGGTGGGAATCAGCCCCAGCATTTT.

The chain recombines TRBV19 with TRBJ1-3; 7 nucleotides match TRBD1. Trimming cost V 10 bases and J 0 bases; bases outside gene matches: 15. CDR3 length: 17 amino acids. Germline assignment: CDR1 LNHDA and CDR2 SQIVND (reference sequence). Here the CDR3 DNA reads TGTGCCACAAGTAATGAGGGGGCCGAGTTCTCTGGAAACACCATATATTTT. This translates into CATSNEGAEFSGNTIYF.

V and J are TRBV11-2 and TRBJ2-1; 9 nucleotides align to TRBD1. CDR1 is SGHAT and CDR2 is FQNNGV in the germline V gene. The CDR3 totals 16 residues. Germline trimming cut 1 base from V and 3 bases from J; bases unmatched to any gene: 4. CDR3 nucleotide sequence: TGTGCCAGCAGCTTAGGACAGGGGGTTATCTACAATGAGCAGTTCTTC. This sequence encodes CASSLGQGVIYNEQFF.

The chain employs TRBV30 and TRBJ1-2; 7 bases match TRBD1. The CDR3 sequence is 14 residues long. Looked up from germline, CDR1 is GTSNPN and CDR2 is SVGIG (reference sequence). V was pared by 2 bases and J by 2 bases, with 5 bases of the junction left unmatched. CDR3 nucleotides: TGTGCCTGGAGTCGGGACAGTAAGAACTATGGCTACACCTTC. Protein sequence: CAWSRDSKNYGYTF.

The chain uses TRBV6-6 and TRBJ1-1, with a tentative D call TRBD1 (5 bases). The CDR3 totals 15 residues. Trimming pared 3 bases from V and 1 base from J, leaving 12 bases between. Per germline, CDR1 MNHNY and CDR2 SVGAGI (reference sequence). The CDR3 reads CASSYPQGANTEAFF. DNA for the CDR3: TGTGCCAGCAGTTATCCTCAGGGCGCGAACACTGAAGCTTTCTTT.

V gene TRBV7-9 combines with J gene TRBJ1-2; D unresolved. The CDR3 is 14 residues long. Germline assignment: CDR1 SEHNR and CDR2 FQNEAQ (reference sequence). Trimming removed 5 bases from V and 5 bases from J, with 15 bases in between. CDR3 sequence: CASSPPGRYYGYTF. The DNA of the CDR3 is TGTGCCAGCAGCCCACCGGGAAGATATTATGGCTACACCTTC. Drawing the rest from reference TRBV7-9 and TRBJ1-2, the complete variable domain is DTGVSQNPRHKITKRGQNVTFRCDPISEHNRLYWYRQTLGQGPEFLTYFQNEAQLEKSRLLSDRFSAERPKGSFSTLEIQRTEQGDSAMYLCASSPPGRYYGYTFGSGTRLTVV.

The genes are TRBV5-1 and TRBJ2-1; D gene uncertain. The CDR3 is 15 residues long. Germline V gene sequence: CDR1 SGHRS, CDR2 YFSETQ. V was cut by 3 bases and J by 0 bases, with 10 bases left in between. CDR3 sequence (DNA): TGCGCCAGCAGCTCTGGGCCGAGCTCCTACAATGAGCAGTTCTTC. Translating it yields CASSSGPSSYNEQFF.

J is TRBJ1-6 and V is TRBV2, with D perhaps matching TRBD1 (6 bases). CDR1 is SNHLY and CDR2 is FYNNEI in the germline V gene. The CDR3 sequence is 15 residues long. Trimming shortened V by 6 bases and J by 6 bases, and 15 bases separated the two germline ends. The CDR3 DNA reads as TGTGCCAGCAGACAGTGGACAGCCTTTAATTCACCCCTCCACTTT. It translates to CASRQWTAFNSPLHF.

The chain uses TRBV7-6 and TRBJ2-3; tentatively, D is TRBD2 (5 bases). Germline values: CDR1 SGHVS, CDR2 FNYEAQ. CDR3 length equals 15 residues. Trimming removed 4 bases from V and 4 bases from J, with 15 bases in between. The CDR3 reads CASSSEGPPADTQYF. The CDR3 coding sequence is TGTGCCAGCAGCTCAGAGGGCCCCCCGGCAGATACGCAGTATTTT.

The rearrangement joins TRBV10-2 to TRBJ2-5; 9 bases agree with TRBD2. The germline gives CDR1 WSHSY, CDR2 SAAADI. The trim removed 0 bases at V and 9 bases at J, leaving 14 bases unmatched. CDR3 length: 17 residues. The chain's CDR3 is CASSESRLAVVGAPQYF. As DNA, the CDR3 is TGCGCCAGCAGTGAGTCGAGACTAGCGGTGGTAGGGGCTCCCCAGTACTTC.

V and J are TRBV7-9 and TRBJ2-5; D is ambiguous. The CDR3 is 13 amino acids. Germline-derived CDR1 and CDR2 are SEHNR and FQNEAQ (reference sequence). Trimming removed 2 bases at V and 3 bases at J, with 7 bases between. The CDR3: CASSLLAEETQYF. For the CDR3, the DNA is TGTGCCAGCAGCTTACTGGCGGAAGAGACCCAGTACTTC. Full variable domain (remainder filled in from reference TRBV7-9 and TRBJ2-5): DTGVSQNPRHKITKRGQNVTFRCDPISEHNRLYWYRQTLGQGPEFLTYFQNEAQLEKSRLLSDRFSAERPKGSFSTLEIQRTEQGDSAMYLCASSLLAEETQYFGPGTRLLVL.

This chain connects TRBV4-1 to TRBJ1-1; weak D call: TRBD1 (6 bases). CDR3 length equals 16 residues. Trimming pared 0 bases from V and 5 bases from J, leaving 16 bases between. From germline, CDR1 is MGHRA and CDR2 YSYEKL. CDR3 sequence: CASSQEDGLRGTEAFF. CDR3 nucleotide sequence: TGCGCCAGCAGCCAAGAGGACGGATTAAGGGGGACTGAAGCTTTCTTT.

The rearrangement uses TRBV27 and TRBJ2-1; a weak D match, TRBD2 (5 bases). CDR1 is MNHEY and CDR2 is SMNVEV in the germline V gene (reference sequence). V was trimmed by 4 bases and J by 5 bases, leaving 12 bases between them. The CDR3 contains 14 residues. The CDR3, as DNA: TGTGCCAGCAGTTCTAGCTTGGGAGACAATGAGCAGTTCTTC. As protein: CASSSSLGDNEQFF.

V gene TRBV7-2 combines with J gene TRBJ2-5; D gene ambiguous. The CDR3 extends over 11 amino acids. Germline values: CDR1 SGHTA, CDR2 FQGNSA. Trimming took 3 bases from V and 5 from J, leaving 4 bases between them. The CDR3 coding sequence is TGTGCCAGCAGCTTCTTTGAGACCCAGTACTTC. Translating it yields CASSFFETQYF.

The chain recombines TRBV5-1 with TRBJ1-1, with TRBD1 as a possible D gene (6 bases). V lost 3 bases to trimming and J lost 5 bases, with 17 bases between them. CDR1 and CDR2 from the germline V gene are SGHRS and YFSETQ. The length of the CDR3 is 15 residues. This CDR3 reads CASSSAAGAMTEAFF. For the CDR3, the DNA is TGCGCCAGCAGCTCGGCAGCAGGGGCAATGACTGAAGCTTTCTTT. Combining the CDR3 with reference TRBV5-1 and TRBJ1-1 gives the whole variable domain KAGVTQTPRYLIKTRGQQVTLSCSPISGHRSVSWYQQTPGQGLQFLFEYFSETQRNKGNFPGRFSGRQFSNSRSEMNVSTLELGDSALYLCASSSAAGAMTEAFFGQGTRLTVV.

J is TRBJ2-7 and V is TRBV4-1, with 10 bases lining up with TRBD2. The CDR3 is 15 amino acids. V shed 1 base, J shed 6 bases, and the junction held 6 bases outside the gene matches. In germline, CDR1 is MGHRA, CDR2 YSYEKL. CDR3 region: CASSQGASGSGEQYF. In DNA form, the CDR3 reads TGCGCCAGCAGCCAAGGGGCTAGCGGGAGCGGCGAGCAGTACTTC.

This clone was detected only a few times. The V call is TRBV2, the J call TRBJ2-1; D call uncertain. The CDR3 is 15 residues long. The germline V gene has CDR1 SNHLY and CDR2 FYNNEI. The germline V and J ends were trimmed by 4 bases and 4 bases, with 14 bases remaining between them. The CDR3 coding sequence is TGTGCCAGCAGTGGATCTTACACACTATACAATGAGCAGTTCTTC. This gives the protein CASSGSYTLYNEQFF.

Comments on this clone: The conserved closing phenylalanine or tryptophan is absent in this CDR3, likely reflecting a read error. V usage is TRBV4-1 and J usage is TRBJ1-6; 7 positions match TRBD1. V was pared by 3 bases and J by 11 bases, with 16 bases of the junction left unmatched. CDR1 is MGHRA, CDR2 YSYEKL, per germline. CDR3 length: 17 residues. CDR3 loop: CASSHPDGGGGLPPLHL. The CDR3 nucleotides are TGCGCCAGCAGCCATCCAGATGGTGGAGGGGGCTTGCCACCCCTCCACCTT.

This sequence joins TRBV6-6 and TRBJ1-1; TRBD1 is a possible D gene (5 bases). V was pared by 3 bases and J by 3 bases, with 14 bases between. Germline loops: CDR1 MNHNY, CDR2 SVGAGI (reference sequence). There are 15 residues in the CDR3. The chain's CDR3 is CASSYRGRVDTEAFF. DNA for the CDR3: TGTGCCAGCAGTTATCGCGGCAGGGTCGACACTGAAGCTTTCTTT.

V and J are TRBV7-9 and TRBJ2-1, with 11 bases lining up with TRBD1. This CDR3 comprises 15 residues. The V gene's germline CDR1 is SEHNR and CDR2 FQNEAQ (reference sequence). After removal of 5 bases from V and 7 bases from J, the junction contained 7 bases not matched to a gene. CDR3 bases: TGTGCCAGCAGCCTACAGGGACAGGGGGGAAATGAGCAGTTCTTC. Protein: CASSLQGQGGNEQFF.

The chain is built from TRBV28 and TRBJ1-2; the D is unclear. Germline lookup yields CDR1 MDHEN and CDR2 SYDVKM. The CDR3 totals 12 residues. Trimming cost V 2 bases and J 8 bases, with 9 bases left between them. The chain's CDR3 is CASSLGLQGYTF. CDR3 nucleotides: TGTGCCAGCAGTTTAGGGCTTCAAGGCTACACCTTC.

This chain links TRBV13 with TRBJ2-1; D is unresolved. Looked up from germline, CDR1 is PRHDT and CDR2 is FYEKMQ (reference sequence). The germline V and J ends were trimmed by 5 bases and 7 bases, with 12 bases remaining between them. The CDR3 runs to 13 residues. The CDR3: CASSPPVRNEQFF. The CDR3 coding sequence is TGTGCCAGCAGCCCTCCAGTTCGAAATGAGCAGTTCTTC.

The chain is built from TRBV11-2 and TRBJ1-6, with a possible D match to TRBD1 (6 bases). Germline CDR1 SGHAT, CDR2 FQNNGV. Trimming removed 5 bases from V and 0 bases from J, with 11 bases in between. The CDR3 runs to 16 residues. The CDR3 DNA sequence: TGTGCCAGCAGCAACGAGGGGGACTCCTATAATTCACCCCTCCACTTT. It specifies CASSNEGDSYNSPLHF.

The chain is built from TRBV28 and TRBJ1-2, with a tentative D call TRBD1 (5 bases). Trimming took off 6 bases at V and 2 bases at J, with 13 bases between the two ends. The CDR3 is 14 residues long. Germline CDR1 MDHEN, CDR2 SYDVKM. As DNA, the CDR3 is TGTGCCAGCAGCCCCGGGGGGTTGAACTATGGCTACACCTTC. The encoded protein is CASSPGGLNYGYTF.

This sequence joins TRBV11-2 and TRBJ1-1; D not certain. Germline V gene lookup returns CDR1 SGHAT and CDR2 FQNNGV. The CDR3 totals 13 residues. V was trimmed by 1 base and J by 4 bases, leaving 7 bases between them. CDR3 amino acids: CASSLAWSTEAFF. CDR3 sequence (DNA): TGTGCCAGCAGCTTAGCGTGGAGCACTGAAGCTTTCTTT. The full variable domain, completed using reference TRBV11-2 and TRBJ1-1, is EAGVAQSPRYKIIEKRQSVAFWCNPISGHATLYWYQQILGQGPKLLIQFQNNGVVDDSQLPKDRFSAERLKGVDSTLKIQPAKLEDSAVYLCASSLAWSTEAFFGQGTRLTVV.

This chain links TRBV29-1 with TRBJ1-1; the D gene is possibly TRBD1 (5 bases). This CDR3 has 14 amino acids. Germline CDR1 SQVTM, CDR2 ANQGSEA. V dropped 6 bases and J dropped 1 base, with 15 bases sitting between them. CDR3: CSVKTVQKNTEAFF. The DNA of the CDR3 is TGCAGCGTCAAGACAGTTCAGAAGAACACTGAAGCTTTCTTT.

The chain carries TRBV6-1 and TRBJ1-1; TRBD1 matches at 9 bases. Germline CDR1 is MNHNS and CDR2 is SASEGT. The CDR3 spans 16 residues. Losses at the gene ends were 4 bases for V and 0 bases for J; bases not matched to a gene: 6. CDR3 nucleotide sequence: TGTGCCAGCAGTGGGACAGGGGAGGTGGTGAACACTGAAGCTTTCTTT. Translated: CASSGTGEVVNTEAFF.

Only one count was recorded for this clone. J is TRBJ1-6 and V is TRBV27, with 8 bases that match TRBD1. CDR3 length: 14 amino acids. V lost 6 bases, J lost 9 bases, and 7 bases stayed unmatched. The germline V gene has CDR1 MNHEY and CDR2 SMNVEV (reference sequence). CDR3 nucleotide sequence: TGTGCCAGCAGCCTGGACAGGGCTGGTTCACCCCTCCACTTT. Translation gives CASSLDRAGSPLHF.

This clone was recorded only once. Other DNA sequences in the sample encode the same CDR3. The chain combines TRBV7-2 with TRBJ2-1; 9 positions agree with TRBD2. In germline, CDR1 is SGHTA, CDR2 FQGNSA. This CDR3 is 15 amino acids long. Trimming took 3 bases from V and 4 from J; bases not matched to a gene: 4. Written as DNA, the CDR3 is TGTGCCAGCAGCTTGGGACTAGCCGGGTACAATGAGCAGTTCTTC. Translating it yields CASSLGLAGYNEQFF.

The V call is TRBV27, the J call TRBJ2-7; D is undetermined. This CDR3 comprises 11 residues. CDR1 and CDR2 from the germline V gene are MNHEY and SMNVEV (reference sequence). Trimming stripped 2 bases from V and 8 bases from J, with 7 bases between. This CDR3 reads CASSLGSKQYF. The CDR3 coding sequence is TGTGCCAGCAGTTTAGGCAGTAAGCAGTACTTC.